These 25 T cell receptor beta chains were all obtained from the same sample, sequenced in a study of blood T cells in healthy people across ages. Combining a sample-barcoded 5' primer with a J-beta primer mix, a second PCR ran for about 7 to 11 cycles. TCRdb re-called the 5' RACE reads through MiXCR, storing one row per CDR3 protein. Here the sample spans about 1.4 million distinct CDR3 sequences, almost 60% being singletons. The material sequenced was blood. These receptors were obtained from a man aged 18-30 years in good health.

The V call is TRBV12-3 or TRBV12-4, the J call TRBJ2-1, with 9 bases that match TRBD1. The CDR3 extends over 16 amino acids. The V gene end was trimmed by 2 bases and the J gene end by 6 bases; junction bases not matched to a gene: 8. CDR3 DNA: TGTGCCAGCAGTTTAAATACAGGGGGCATCGGCAATGAGCAGTTCTTC. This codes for CASSLNTGGIGNEQFF.

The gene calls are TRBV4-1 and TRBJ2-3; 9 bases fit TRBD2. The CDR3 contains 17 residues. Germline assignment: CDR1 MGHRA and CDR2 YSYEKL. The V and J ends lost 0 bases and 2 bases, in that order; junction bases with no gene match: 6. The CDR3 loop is CASSQDRRGGITDTQYF. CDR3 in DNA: TGCGCCAGCAGCCAAGATAGGCGGGGGGGCATCACAGATACGCAGTATTTT.

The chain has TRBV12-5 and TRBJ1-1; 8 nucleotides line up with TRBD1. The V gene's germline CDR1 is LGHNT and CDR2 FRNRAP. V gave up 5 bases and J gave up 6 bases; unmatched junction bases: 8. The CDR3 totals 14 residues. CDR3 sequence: CASGPWDRKAEAFF. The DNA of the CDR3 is TGTGCTAGTGGTCCTTGGGACAGGAAGGCTGAAGCTTTCTTT. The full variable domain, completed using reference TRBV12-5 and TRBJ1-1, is DARVTQTPRHKVTEMGQEVTMRCQPILGHNTVFWYRQTMMQGLELLAYFRNRAPLDDSGMPKDRFSAEMPDATLATLKIQPSEPRDSAVYFCASGPWDRKAEAFFGQGTRLTVV.

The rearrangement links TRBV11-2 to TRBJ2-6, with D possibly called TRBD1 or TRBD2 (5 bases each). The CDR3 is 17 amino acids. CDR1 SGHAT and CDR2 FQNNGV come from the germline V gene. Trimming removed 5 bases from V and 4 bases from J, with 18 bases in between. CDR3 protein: CASSPGPYGTGANVLTF. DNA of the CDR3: TGTGCCAGCAGCCCGGGACCTTATGGGACCGGGGCCAACGTCCTGACTTTC.

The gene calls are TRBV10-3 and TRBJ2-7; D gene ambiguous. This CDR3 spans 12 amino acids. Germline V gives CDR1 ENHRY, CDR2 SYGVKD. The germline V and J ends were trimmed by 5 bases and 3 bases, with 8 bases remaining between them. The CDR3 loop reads CAISNDDYEQYF. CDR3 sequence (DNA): TGTGCCATCAGTAACGACGACTACGAGCAGTACTTC.

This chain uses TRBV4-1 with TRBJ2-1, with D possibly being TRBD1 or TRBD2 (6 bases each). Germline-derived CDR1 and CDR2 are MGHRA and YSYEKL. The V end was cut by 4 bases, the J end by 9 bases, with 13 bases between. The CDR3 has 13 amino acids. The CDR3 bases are TGCGCCAGCAGCCTAGGGGGGTGGGGTGAGCAGTTCTTC. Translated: CASSLGGWGEQFF.

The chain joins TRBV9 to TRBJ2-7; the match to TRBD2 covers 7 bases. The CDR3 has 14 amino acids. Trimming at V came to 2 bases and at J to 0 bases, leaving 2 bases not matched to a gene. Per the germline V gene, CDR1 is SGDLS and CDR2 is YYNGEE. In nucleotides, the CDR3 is TGTGCCAGCAGCGTCGGACTAGACTCCTACGAGCAGTACTTC. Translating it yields CASSVGLDSYEQYF. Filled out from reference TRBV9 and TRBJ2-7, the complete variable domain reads DSGVTQTPKHLITATGQRVTLRCSPRSGDLSVYWYQQSLDQGLQFLIQYYNGEERAKGNILERFSAQQFPDLHSELNLSSLELGDSALYFCASSVGLDSYEQYFGPGTRLTVT.

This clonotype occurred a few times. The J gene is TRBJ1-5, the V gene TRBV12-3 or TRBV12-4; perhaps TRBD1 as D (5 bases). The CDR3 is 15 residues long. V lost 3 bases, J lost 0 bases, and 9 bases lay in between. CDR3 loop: CASSFGASSNQPQHF. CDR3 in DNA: TGTGCCAGCAGTTTTGGGGCGTCTAGCAATCAGCCCCAGCATTTT.

Here the CDR3 reads CASSSQGLARDEQYF. In DNA form, the CDR3 reads TGCGCCAGCAGCTCCCAGGGACTAGCCCGTGACGAGCAGTACTTC. V usage is TRBV5-1 and J usage is TRBJ2-7, with 9 nucleotides matching TRBD2. CDR3 length: 15 amino acids. V was pared by 3 bases and J by 5 bases, with 9 bases of the junction left unmatched. From germline, CDR1 is SGHRS and CDR2 YFSETQ.

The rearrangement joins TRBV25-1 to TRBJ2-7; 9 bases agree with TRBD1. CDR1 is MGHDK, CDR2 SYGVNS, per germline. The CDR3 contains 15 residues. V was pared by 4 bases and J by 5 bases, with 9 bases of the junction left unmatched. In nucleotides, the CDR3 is TGTGCCAGCAGTGCGGCGAGGGACAGGGTTAACGAGCAGTACTTC. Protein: CASSAARDRVNEQYF.

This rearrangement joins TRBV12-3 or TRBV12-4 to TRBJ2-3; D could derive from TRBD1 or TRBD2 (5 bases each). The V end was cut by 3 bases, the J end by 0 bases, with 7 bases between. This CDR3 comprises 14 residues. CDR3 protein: CASSFEGSTDTQYF. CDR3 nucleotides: TGTGCCAGCAGTTTTGAGGGGAGCACAGATACGCAGTATTTT.

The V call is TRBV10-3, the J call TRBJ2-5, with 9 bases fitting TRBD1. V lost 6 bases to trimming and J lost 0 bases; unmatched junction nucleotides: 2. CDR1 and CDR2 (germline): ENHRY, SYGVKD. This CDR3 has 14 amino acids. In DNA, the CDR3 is TGTGCCATCAGCAGGACAGGGGACCAAGAGACCCAGTACTTC. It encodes CAISRTGDQETQYF.

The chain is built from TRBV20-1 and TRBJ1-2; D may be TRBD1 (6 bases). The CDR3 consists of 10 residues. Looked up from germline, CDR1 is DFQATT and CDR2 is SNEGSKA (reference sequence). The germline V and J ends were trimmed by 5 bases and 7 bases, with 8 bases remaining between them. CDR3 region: CSAHRVGYTF. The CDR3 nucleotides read TGCAGTGCTCACAGGGTTGGCTACACCTTC.

CDR3 coding DNA: TGTGCCAGCAGTGAGGTGGGGCTAGCGGAACGGAATGGGGTTCAGTACTTC. Translated: CASSEVGLAERNGVQYF. The genes are TRBV25-1 and TRBJ2-4, with TRBD2 matching over 7 bases. CDR1 is MGHDK and CDR2 is SYGVNS in the germline V gene. V gave up 3 bases and J gave up 11 bases; unmatched junction bases: 19. This CDR3 has 17 amino acids.

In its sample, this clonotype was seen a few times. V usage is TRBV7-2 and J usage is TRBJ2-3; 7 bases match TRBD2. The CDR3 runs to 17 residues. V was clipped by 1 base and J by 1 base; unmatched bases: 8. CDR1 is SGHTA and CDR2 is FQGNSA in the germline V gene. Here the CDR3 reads CASSLVVAGRGTDTQYF. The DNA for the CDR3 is TGTGCCAGCAGCTTAGTCGTCGCGGGGAGGGGCACAGATACGCAGTATTTT.

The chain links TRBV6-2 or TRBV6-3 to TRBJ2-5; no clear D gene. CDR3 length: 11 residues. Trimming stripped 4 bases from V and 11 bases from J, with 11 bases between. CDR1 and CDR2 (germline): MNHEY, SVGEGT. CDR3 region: CASSSAFGQYF. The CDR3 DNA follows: TGTGCCAGCAGTTCCGCGTTCGGGCAGTACTTC.

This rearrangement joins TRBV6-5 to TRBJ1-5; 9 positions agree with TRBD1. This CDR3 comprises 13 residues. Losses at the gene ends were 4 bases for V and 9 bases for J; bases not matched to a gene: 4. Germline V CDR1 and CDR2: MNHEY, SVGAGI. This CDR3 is CASSLQGAGPQHF. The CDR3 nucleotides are TGTGCCAGCAGTTTACAGGGGGCTGGGCCCCAGCATTTT.

The CDR3 DNA is TGTGCCAGCAGCTTGGTCGGGACAGGCCCAGGGACAGATACGCAGTATTTT. It is translated as CASSLVGTGPGTDTQYF. The chain uses TRBV5-6 and TRBJ2-3; 8 bases align to TRBD1. With 0 bases clipped from V and 3 bases from J, the junction kept 9 bases outside the gene matches. Germline V gene data show CDR1 as SGHDT and CDR2 as YYEEEE. The length of the CDR3 is 17 residues. The whole variable domain, filled in from reference TRBV5-6 and TRBJ2-3, reads DAGVTQSPTHLIKTRGQQVTLRCSPKSGHDTVSWYQQALGQGPQFIFQYYEEEERQRGNFPDRFSGHQFPNYSSELNVNALLLGDSALYLCASSLVGTGPGTDTQYFGPGTRLTVL.

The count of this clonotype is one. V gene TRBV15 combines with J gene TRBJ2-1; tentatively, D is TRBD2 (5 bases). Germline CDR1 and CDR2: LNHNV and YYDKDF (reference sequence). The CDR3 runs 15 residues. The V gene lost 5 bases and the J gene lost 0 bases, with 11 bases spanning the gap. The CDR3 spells CATSRSASSYNEQFF. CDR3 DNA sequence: TGTGCCACCAGCCGTAGCGCAAGCTCCTACAATGAGCAGTTCTTC. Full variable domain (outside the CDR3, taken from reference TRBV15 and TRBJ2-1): DAMVIQNPRYQVTQFGKPVTLSCSQTLNHNVMYWYQQKSSQAPKLLFHYYDKDFNNEADTPDNFQSRRPNTSFCFLDIRSPGLGDTAMYLCATSRSASSYNEQFFGPGTRLTVL.

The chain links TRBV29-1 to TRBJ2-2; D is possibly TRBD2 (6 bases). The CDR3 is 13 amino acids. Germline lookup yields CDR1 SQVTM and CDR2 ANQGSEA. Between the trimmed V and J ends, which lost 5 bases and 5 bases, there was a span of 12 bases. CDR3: CSVWDSKTGELFF. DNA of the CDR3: TGCAGCGTTTGGGACTCAAAGACCGGGGAGCTGTTTTTT.

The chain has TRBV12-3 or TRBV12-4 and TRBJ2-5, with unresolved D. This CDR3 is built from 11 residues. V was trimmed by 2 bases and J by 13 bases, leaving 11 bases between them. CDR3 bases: TGTGCCAGCAGTTTATTAGACCTTCTGTACTTC. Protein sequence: CASSLLDLLYF.

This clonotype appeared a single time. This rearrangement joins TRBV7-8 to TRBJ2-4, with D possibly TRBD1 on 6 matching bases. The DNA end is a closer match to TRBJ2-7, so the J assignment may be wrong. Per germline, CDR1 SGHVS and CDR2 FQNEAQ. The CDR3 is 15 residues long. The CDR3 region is CASSFRGDRSYEQYF. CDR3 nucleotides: TGTGCCAGCAGCTTTCGTGGCGACAGGTCCTACGAGCAGTACTTC.

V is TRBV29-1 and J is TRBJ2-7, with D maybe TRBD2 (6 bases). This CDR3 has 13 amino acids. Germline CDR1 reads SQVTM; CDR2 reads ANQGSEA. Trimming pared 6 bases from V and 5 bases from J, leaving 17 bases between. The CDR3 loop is CSVPEGLRHEQYF. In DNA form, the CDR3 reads TGCAGCGTCCCGGAGGGACTGAGACACGAGCAGTACTTC.

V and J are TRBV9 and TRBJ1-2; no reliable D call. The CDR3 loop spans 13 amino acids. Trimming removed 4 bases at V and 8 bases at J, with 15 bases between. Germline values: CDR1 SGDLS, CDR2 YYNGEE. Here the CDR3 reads CASSTVGPSGYTF. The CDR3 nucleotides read TGTGCCAGCAGCACTGTCGGCCCATCGGGCTACACCTTC.

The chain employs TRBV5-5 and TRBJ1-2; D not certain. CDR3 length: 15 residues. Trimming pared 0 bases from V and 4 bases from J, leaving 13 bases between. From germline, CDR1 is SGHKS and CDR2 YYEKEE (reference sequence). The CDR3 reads CASSLALGRGYGYTF. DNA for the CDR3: TGTGCCAGCAGCTTGGCCCTGGGTCGGGGCTATGGCTACACCTTC.